The present T cell receptor beta chain was sequenced within a study of CD8 T cells in Susac syndrome. RNA amounts of about 0.5 to 1 ug underwent reverse transcription with random hexamers. Multiplex immunoSEQ PCR targeted 54 Vbeta and 13 Jbeta TCR beta segments. TCRdb used MiXCR to reprocess the immunoSEQ multiplex PCR reads, holding one entry per CDR3 protein. The data hold some 50,000 distinct CDR3 sequences, with about 95% observed a single time. Sequencing targeted TCR beta in blood CD8+ and CD4+ T cells. The authors negatively isolated CD8+ and CD4+ T cells and FACS-enriched TEMRA cells. V trimming: 5 bases; J trimming: 3 bases; junction bases outside the gene matches: 4. The germline gives CDR1 SGHTA, CDR2 FQGNSA. This CDR3 comprises 14 residues. Worth noting for this clonotype: Its specificity is not known.

The study, taken as a whole, reports: The study identified about sixteen and five Susac-specific public clones in total CD8+ and CD8+ TEMRA repertoires.

Sequenced input: CD8+ T cells from PBMCs. The genes are TRBV7-2 and TRBJ1-1, with 9 bases matching TRBD1. The receptor's source is a human donor with Susac syndrome. The CDR3 nucleotides are TGTGCCAGCAGCAAGGGACAGGGTCACACTGAAGCTTTCTTT. This sequence encodes CASSKGQGHTEAFF.